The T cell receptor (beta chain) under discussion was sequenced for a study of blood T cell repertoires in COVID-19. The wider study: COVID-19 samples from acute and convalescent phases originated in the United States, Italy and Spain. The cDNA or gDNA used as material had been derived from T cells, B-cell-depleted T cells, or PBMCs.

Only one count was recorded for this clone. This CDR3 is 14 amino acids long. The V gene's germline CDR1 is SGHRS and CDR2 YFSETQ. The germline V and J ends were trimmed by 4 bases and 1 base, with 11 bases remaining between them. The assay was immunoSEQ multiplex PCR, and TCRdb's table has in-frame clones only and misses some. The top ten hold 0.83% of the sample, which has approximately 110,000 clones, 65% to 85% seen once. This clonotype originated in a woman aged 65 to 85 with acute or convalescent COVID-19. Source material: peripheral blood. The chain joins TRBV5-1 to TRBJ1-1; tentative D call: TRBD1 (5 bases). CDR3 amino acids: CASSVTTGNTEAFF. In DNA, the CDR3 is TGCGCCAGCAGCGTTACTACAGGGAACACTGAAGCTTTCTTT.